Below are 20 T cell receptor beta chains sequenced from a single sample in a study of blood T cell repertoires in COVID-19. Clones were sequenced by immunoSEQ multiplex PCR, and TCRdb holds only the in-frame ones, with some missing. The table includes around 130,000 clones, about 80% detected once. Material for sequencing was peripheral blood. The receptor source for this set is a man aged 40-49 years with active or convalescent COVID-19.

J is TRBJ2-3 and V is TRBV5-4; 10 bases agree with TRBD2. V dropped 4 bases and J dropped 2; count of bases not matched to a gene: 10. Germline assignment: CDR1 SGHNT and CDR2 YYREEE (reference sequence). The CDR3 covers 17 residues. The CDR3 loop is CASSERLAGADTDTQYF. CDR3 bases: TGTGCCAGCAGCGAGAGGCTAGCGGGGGCCGACACAGATACGCAGTATTTT.

This clone was seen a few times. V is TRBV3-1 (or the pseudogene TRBV3-2) and J is TRBJ1-6, with 10 bases aligning to TRBD1. After removal of 2 bases from V and 9 bases from J, the junction contained 10 bases not matched to a gene. The CDR3 sequence is 17 residues long. Looked up from germline, CDR1 is LGHDT and CDR2 is YNNKEL (reference sequence). CDR3 protein: CASSQNPGQGSFSPLHF. CDR3 nucleotide sequence: TGTGCCAGCAGCCAAAACCCGGGACAGGGGTCTTTTTCACCCCTCCACTTT.

This clone has just one count. In DNA form, the CDR3 reads TGTGCCAGCAGCCTCCCAGGGGGCCACTATGGCTACACCTTC. The encoded protein is CASSLPGGHYGYTF. The chain uses TRBV2 and TRBJ1-2, with 8 positions matching TRBD1. Germline lookup yields CDR1 SNHLY and CDR2 FYNNEI. Germline trimming cut 6 bases from V and 3 bases from J; bases unmatched to any gene: 6. The CDR3 consists of 14 residues.

The chain recombines TRBV5-6 with TRBJ1-2; D remains unclear. Trimming shortened V by 0 bases and J by 4 bases, and 16 bases separated the two germline ends. The CDR3 runs 16 residues. Germline assignment: CDR1 SGHDT and CDR2 YYEEEE. The CDR3 bases are TGTGCCAGCAGCTTGGCCATGGCGGCGGGTGCCTATGGCTACACCTTC. It translates to CASSLAMAAGAYGYTF.

The chain combines TRBV28 with TRBJ2-7; 8 bases are shared with TRBD1. In germline, CDR1 is MDHEN, CDR2 SYDVKM. Trimming removed 2 bases from V and 2 bases from J; junction bases left unmatched: 8. The CDR3 consists of 16 residues. In DNA form, the CDR3 reads TGTGCCAGCAGTTTAACTCCCGGGACAGGTGCCTACGAGCAGTACTTC. Its translation: CASSLTPGTGAYEQYF.

The chain uses TRBV10-3 and TRBJ1-4; the D is unclear. CDR3 length: 14 residues. Germline V gene lookup returns CDR1 ENHRY and CDR2 SYGVKD. V shed 0 bases and J shed 4 bases, with 6 bases lying between them. The CDR3 loop is CAISESGLNEKLFF. CDR3 in DNA: TGTGCCATCAGTGAGTCCGGACTTAATGAAAAACTGTTTTTT.

This chain joins TRBV6-4 and TRBJ2-5; D unclear. CDR1 is MRHNA and CDR2 is SNTAGT in the germline V gene. CDR3 size: 13 residues. V lost 2 bases to trimming and J lost 2 bases, with 6 bases between them. The CDR3 sequence: CASSDDNQETQYF. DNA for the CDR3: TGTGCCAGCAGTGACGACAATCAAGAGACCCAGTACTTC.

This chain joins TRBV5-6 and TRBJ1-2; D possibly corresponds to TRBD1 (5 bases). Per the germline V gene, CDR1 is SGHDT and CDR2 is YYEEEE. The V end was cut by 1 base, the J end by 4 bases, with 14 bases between. This CDR3 spans 15 amino acids. CDR3: CASSLRQGVGYGYTF. Here the CDR3 DNA reads TGTGCCAGCAGCTTGAGGCAGGGTGTTGGCTATGGCTACACCTTC.

This chain uses TRBV6-5 with TRBJ1-1; D is uncertain. The CDR3 length is 13 residues. Trimming left V 2 bases short and J 5 bases short, with 9 bases between. From germline, CDR1 is MNHEY and CDR2 SVGAGI. The CDR3 DNA follows: TGTGCCAGCAGTTACGAGGGTGAAACTGAAGCTTTCTTT. Translating it yields CASSYEGETEAFF.

The chain joins TRBV5-6 to TRBJ1-1, with D uncertain. With 4 bases removed from V and 8 bases from J, the gap between germline ends came to 12 bases. The germline V gene has CDR1 SGHDT and CDR2 YYEEEE. The CDR3 totals 12 residues. In DNA form, the CDR3 reads TGTGCCAGCAGCCCCGGGAACGTCGAAGCTTTCTTT. Amino acids: CASSPGNVEAFF.

The genes are TRBV7-6 and TRBJ2-3; 11 bases map to TRBD2. Germline lookup yields CDR1 SGHVS and CDR2 FNYEAQ. V was pared by 1 base and J by 10 bases, with 7 bases of the junction left unmatched. The CDR3 is 15 residues long. CDR3 sequence reads: CASSLGLAGGYAQYF. The CDR3 DNA sequence: TGTGCCAGCAGCTTAGGTCTAGCGGGGGGTTATGCGCAGTATTTT.

This clone was recorded only once. This sequence joins TRBV4-3 and TRBJ1-5; D ambiguous. The germline CDR1 and CDR2 sequences are LGHNA and YSLEER. The germline V and J ends were trimmed by 0 bases and 2 bases, with 5 bases remaining between them. This CDR3 is built from 14 residues. The CDR3 loop is CASSQEYGNQPQHF. The CDR3 DNA sequence: TGCGCCAGCAGCCAAGAATATGGCAATCAGCCCCAGCATTTT.

V is TRBV7-9 and J is TRBJ1-2, with TRBD1 matching 7 bases. Germline V gives CDR1 SEHNR, CDR2 FQNEAQ (reference sequence). After removal of 4 bases from V and 5 bases from J, the junction contained 19 bases not matched to a gene. The CDR3 contains 18 residues. The chain's CDR3 is CASSSPKLAGQLLYGYTF. In DNA, the CDR3 is TGTGCCAGCAGCTCCCCCAAGTTGGCGGGACAGCTCCTTTATGGCTACACCTTC.

The chain has TRBV5-6 and TRBJ1-5, with D perhaps matching TRBD1 (6 bases). The CDR3 is 14 amino acids. The V and J ends lost 4 bases and 7 bases respectively, with 15 bases between them. Looked up from germline, CDR1 is SGHDT and CDR2 is YYEEEE. CDR3 amino acids: CASSPGQGYQPQHF. The CDR3 DNA follows: TGTGCCAGCAGCCCGGGACAAGGATACCAGCCCCAGCATTTT. Complete variable domain (other parts from reference TRBV5-6 and TRBJ1-5): DAGVTQSPTHLIKTRGQQVTLRCSPKSGHDTVSWYQQALGQGPQFIFQYYEEEERQRGNFPDRFSGHQFPNYSSELNVNALLLGDSALYLCASSPGQGYQPQHFGDGTRLSIL.

The chain uses TRBV7-6 and TRBJ2-3, with a weak D call TRBD2 (5 bases). V shed 2 bases and J shed 1 base, with 13 bases lying between them. The CDR3 length is 16 residues. Per the germline V gene, CDR1 is SGHVS and CDR2 is FNYEAQ. This chain's CDR3 is CASSLNGEWGTDTQYF. The CDR3, as DNA: TGTGCCAGCAGCTTAAACGGGGAATGGGGCACAGATACGCAGTATTTT.

The J gene is TRBJ1-1, the V gene TRBV18; TRBD1 agrees at 7 bases. Germline V gives CDR1 KGHSH, CDR2 LQKENI. There are 14 residues in the CDR3. V lost 3 bases to trimming and J lost 5 bases; unmatched junction nucleotides: 6. As DNA, the CDR3 is TGTGCCAGCTCACCCCAGGGGGTTGGTACTGAAGCTTTCTTT. It is translated as CASSPQGVGTEAFF.

This chain joins TRBV5-4 and TRBJ2-7; 7 nucleotides line up with TRBD2. Trimming removed 0 bases from V and 3 bases from J; junction bases left unmatched: 6. CDR1 is SGHNT, CDR2 YYREEE, per germline (reference sequence). The CDR3 runs to 15 residues. This CDR3 reads CASSLVGGGVYEQYF. The CDR3 coding sequence is TGTGCCAGCAGCTTGGTGGGGGGGGGAGTCTACGAGCAGTACTTC.

The chain is built from TRBV4-2 and TRBJ1-6; D is unclear. V was pared by 0 bases and J by 5 bases, with 14 bases between. The CDR3 consists of 17 residues. Germline V gene data show CDR1 as LGHNA and CDR2 as YNFKEQ. The DNA of the CDR3 is TGTGCCAGCAGCCAAGAGCTGAGAACCTTAAATAATTCACCCCTCCACTTT. This encodes CASSQELRTLNNSPLHF.

The CDR3 nucleotides read TGCGCCAGCAGCCAAGATATGGGGGAGGCTAACTATGGCTACACCTTC. Protein product: CASSQDMGEANYGYTF. The rearrangement joins TRBV4-3 to TRBJ1-2, with a weak D call TRBD1 (5 bases). V shed 0 bases and J shed 0 bases, with 11 bases lying between them. The germline CDR1 and CDR2 sequences are LGHNA and YSLEER. The CDR3 has 16 residues.

V usage is TRBV3-1 (or the pseudogene TRBV3-2) and J usage is TRBJ2-5, with 11 nucleotides matching TRBD2. The CDR3 has 14 residues. Germline trimming cut 4 bases from V and 3 bases from J; bases unmatched to any gene: 1. CDR1 is LGHDT, CDR2 YNNKEL, per germline (reference sequence). This CDR3 reads CASSLAGGKETQYF. The CDR3, as DNA: TGTGCCAGCAGCCTAGCGGGGGGGAAAGAGACCCAGTACTTC.